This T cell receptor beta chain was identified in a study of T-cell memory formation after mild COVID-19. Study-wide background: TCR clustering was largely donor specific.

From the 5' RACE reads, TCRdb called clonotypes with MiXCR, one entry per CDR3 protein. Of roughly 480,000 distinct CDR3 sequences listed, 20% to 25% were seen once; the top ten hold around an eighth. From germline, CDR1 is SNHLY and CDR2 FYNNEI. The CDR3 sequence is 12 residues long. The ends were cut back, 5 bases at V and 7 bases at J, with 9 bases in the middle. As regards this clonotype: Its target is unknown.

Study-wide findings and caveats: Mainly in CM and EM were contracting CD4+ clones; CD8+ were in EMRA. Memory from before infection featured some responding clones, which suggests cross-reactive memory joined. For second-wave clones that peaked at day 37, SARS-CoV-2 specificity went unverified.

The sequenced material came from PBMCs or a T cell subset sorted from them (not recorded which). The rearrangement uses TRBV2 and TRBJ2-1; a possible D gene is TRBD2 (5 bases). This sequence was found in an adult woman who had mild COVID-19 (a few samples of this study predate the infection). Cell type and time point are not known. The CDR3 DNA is TGTGCCAGCAGTACGGACTCAAATGAGCAGTTCTTC. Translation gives CASSTDSNEQFF.